This T cell receptor beta chain was documented in a study of human T cells and chemical hapten exposure. Study in general: In the roughly 24-week study, patients were dosed weekly with diphenylcyclopropenone on the scalp throughout. The upper back received 0.01% DPC by patch testing, with results read at 6 days. Findings and caveats of the study: It was expanded TCRs that formed significantly more large CDR3 similarity clusters than controls did.

Comments on this clonotype: Its antigen is not identified.

It was the library that attached unique molecular identifiers to individual cDNA molecules. TCRdb re-called the RACE reads with MiXCR, one entry per CDR3 protein. The table lists some 150,000 distinct CDR3 sequences, roughly 10% of them singletons, with 1.3% to 1.5% in the top ten. The time point denotes: patch test 2, 6 weeks after DPC sensitization. Treatment denoted: therapeutic diphenylcyclopropenone sensitization with weekly scalp DPC. The receptor's source is a woman between 45 and 60 years old with alopecia areata. Some clones in this sample may be carry-over from other donors' samples. This material consisted of whole blood, taken in connection with sensitization to the hapten diphenylcyclopropenone (DPC).

CDR3 protein: CAISPENEKLFF. CDR3 DNA sequence: TGTGCCATCAGCCCGGAGAATGAAAAACTGTTTTTT. V is TRBV10-3 and J is TRBJ1-4; D remains ambiguous. The germline gives CDR1 ENHRY, CDR2 SYGVKD. This CDR3 region has 12 residues. Trimming took 6 bases from V and 5 from J, leaving 7 bases between them.